This note documents a single T cell receptor beta chain sequence. The antigen is unknown. TCRdb passed the 5' RACE reads through MiXCR, listing each CDR3 protein once. The repertoire consists of about 630,000 distinct CDR3 sequences, with 12% occurring once and the leading ten covering 14% to 15%. These data belong to a study of T cells after yellow fever vaccination. Study-wide findings and caveats: Most clones from primary vaccination were detected again post-booster (roughly 96% CD4, approximately 90% CD8). A faster peak, day 5 versus 15, was reached by the weaker secondary response.

Germline trimming cut 7 bases from V and 2 bases from J; bases unmatched to any gene: 3. The CDR3 sequence is 13 residues long. Germline V gene sequence: CDR1 MDHEN, CDR2 SYDVKM. The receptor was isolated from a man aged 30 to 39 who received the YFV17D yellow fever vaccine. The chain carries TRBV28 and TRBJ2-7; 9 positions agree with TRBD2. The sample here was PBMCs, taken on the day of the yellow fever booster vaccination. The CDR3 DNA reads TGTGCCAGCAAGACTAGCGGCCCCTACGAGCAGTACTTC. This codes for CASKTSGPYEQYF.